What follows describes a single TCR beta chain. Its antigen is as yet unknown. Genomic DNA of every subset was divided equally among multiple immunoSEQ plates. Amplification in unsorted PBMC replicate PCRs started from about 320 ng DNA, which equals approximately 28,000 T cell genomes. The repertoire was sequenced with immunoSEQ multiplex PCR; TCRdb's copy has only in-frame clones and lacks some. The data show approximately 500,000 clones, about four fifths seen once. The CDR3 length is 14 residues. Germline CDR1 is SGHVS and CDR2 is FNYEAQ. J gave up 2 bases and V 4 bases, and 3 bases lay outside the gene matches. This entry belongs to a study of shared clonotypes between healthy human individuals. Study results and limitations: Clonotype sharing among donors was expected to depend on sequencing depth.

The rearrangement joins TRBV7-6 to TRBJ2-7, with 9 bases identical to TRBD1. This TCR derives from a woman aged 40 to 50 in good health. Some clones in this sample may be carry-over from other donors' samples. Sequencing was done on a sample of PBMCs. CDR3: CASSSGTGPYEQYF. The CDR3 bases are TGTGCCAGCAGCTCGGGGACAGGGCCCTACGAGCAGTACTTC.